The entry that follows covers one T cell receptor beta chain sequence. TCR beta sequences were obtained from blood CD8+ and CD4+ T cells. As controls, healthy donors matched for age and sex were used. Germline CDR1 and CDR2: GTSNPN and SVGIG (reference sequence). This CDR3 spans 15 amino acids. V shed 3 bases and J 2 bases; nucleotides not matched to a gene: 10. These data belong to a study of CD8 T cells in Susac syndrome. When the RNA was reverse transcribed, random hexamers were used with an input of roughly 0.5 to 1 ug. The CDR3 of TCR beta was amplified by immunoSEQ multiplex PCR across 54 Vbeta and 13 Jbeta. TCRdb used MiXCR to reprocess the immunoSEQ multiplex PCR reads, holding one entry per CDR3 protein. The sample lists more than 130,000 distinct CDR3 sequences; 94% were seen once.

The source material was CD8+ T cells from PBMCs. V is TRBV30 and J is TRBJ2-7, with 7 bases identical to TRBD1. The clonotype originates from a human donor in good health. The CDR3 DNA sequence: TGTGCCTGGAGGGGGACAGATATTATACCCTACGAGCAGTACTTC. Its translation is CAWRGTDIIPYEQYF.